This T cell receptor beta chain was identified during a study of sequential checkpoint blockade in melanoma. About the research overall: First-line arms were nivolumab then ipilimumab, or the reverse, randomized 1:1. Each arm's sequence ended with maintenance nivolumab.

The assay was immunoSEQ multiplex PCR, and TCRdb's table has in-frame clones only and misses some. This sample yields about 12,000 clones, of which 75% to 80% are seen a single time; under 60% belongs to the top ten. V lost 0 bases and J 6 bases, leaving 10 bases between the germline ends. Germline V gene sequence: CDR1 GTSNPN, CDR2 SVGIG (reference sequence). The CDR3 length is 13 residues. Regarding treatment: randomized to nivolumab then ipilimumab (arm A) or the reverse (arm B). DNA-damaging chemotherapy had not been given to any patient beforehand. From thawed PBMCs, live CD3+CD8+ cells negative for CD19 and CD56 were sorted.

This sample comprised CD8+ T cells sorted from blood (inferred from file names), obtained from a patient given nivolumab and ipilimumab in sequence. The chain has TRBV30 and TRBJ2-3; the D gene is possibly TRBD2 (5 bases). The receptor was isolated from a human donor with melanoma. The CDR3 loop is CAWSVIRGDTQYF. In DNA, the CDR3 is TGTGCCTGGAGTGTAATTAGAGGGGATACGCAGTATTTT.